This T cell receptor (beta chain) was retrieved from a study of T-cell reconstitution after alpha-beta-depleted transplantation in children. Study-wide findings and caveats: T cells produced anew were the main source of T-cell counts and diversity one year after transplant. The study traced high day-60 TCRbeta diversity in some patients to surviving recipient T cells and thymic progenitors. As was reported, about two months after transplant, alpha-beta T cells came from several hundred expanded graft clones.

Library preparation (for TCRbeta) was performed with unique molecular identifiers. Via MiXCR, TCRdb re-called the PCR reads, giving one row per CDR3 protein. Of around 140,000 distinct CDR3 sequences listed, around 10% are singletons. In regard to this clonotype: The antigen is not known.

Sequencing used PBMCs, mostly from graft donor cells, obtained 180 days after TCRalphabeta/CD19-depleted stem cell transplant. This TCR derives from a female patient younger than 10 who had a stem cell transplant for congenital amegakaryocytic thrombocytopenia, so the T cells may come from the graft donor.

The CDR3, as DNA: TGCAGCGCACCAGTAGCGGGAGACGGGGCAGATACGCAGTATTTT. Translated, it gives CSAPVAGDGADTQYF. The gene calls are TRBV29-1 and TRBJ2-3; 9 bases line up with TRBD2. The trim removed 7 bases at V and 4 bases at J, leaving 12 bases unmatched. The CDR3 loop spans 15 amino acids. Germline V gene sequence: CDR1 SQVTM, CDR2 ANQGSEA.